Listed below are T cell receptor beta chains from one sample, sequenced in a study of response to subunit inactivated influenza vaccine. Each CDR3 protein is one row after TCRdb ran MiXCR on the RT-PCR reads. The repertoire holds about 500,000 distinct CDR3 sequences, approximately 15% seen once, with over 2.5% in the top ten. The source was CD4+ T cells sorted from PBMCs, collected roughly 24 months after vaccination. The source of these receptors is a man between 50 and 69 years old who received an inactivated influenza vaccine. Both conserved end residues are trimmed from each CDR3.

TRBV18 | ASSPLAGVTSGETQY
TRBV5-1 | ASSYLSGGIGNIQY
TRBV20-1 | SARSAGVPTDTQY
TRBV4-2 | ASSQVSSGRGSTDTQY
TRBV6-2/TRBV6-3 | ATTDNLNTEAF
TRBV6-1 | ASSETGQQLILAKNIQY
TRBV7-2 | ASSLGQSFATNEKLF
TRBV20-1 | SARVWLSGANVLT
TRBV3-1 | ASSQEGGLPV
TRBV4-3 | ASSRMGGQPQH
TRBV5-6 | ASSSSSGGAKH
TRBV29-1 | SGRPGPPNQETQY
TRBV4-3 | ASSQGVSRNQPQH
TRBV7-6 | ASSLASSGSTHEQF
TRBV4-3 | ASSPLAGVNIQY
TRBV20-1 | SVTGLVYHEQF
TRBV29-1 | SVAGQGRQPQH
TRBV12-3/TRBV12-4 | ASKQGGNQPQH
TRBV18 | ASSPDLAAWNEQF
TRBV3-1 | ASSQVDKQF
TRBV7-9 | ATSPIQGAQGEKLF
TRBV10-3 | AISESSFGGANQPQH
TRBV5-1 | ASSSIRNTGGNEQF
TRBV5-6 | ASTPWGLTRYEQY
TRBV28 | ASSFNGGASGELF
TRBV6-4 | ASSDRLTNSGPLEQY
TRBV9 | ASSVASGFGEAF
TRBV12-3/TRBV12-4 | ASTLLADNEQF
TRBV5-1 | ASSLEGQGDIQY